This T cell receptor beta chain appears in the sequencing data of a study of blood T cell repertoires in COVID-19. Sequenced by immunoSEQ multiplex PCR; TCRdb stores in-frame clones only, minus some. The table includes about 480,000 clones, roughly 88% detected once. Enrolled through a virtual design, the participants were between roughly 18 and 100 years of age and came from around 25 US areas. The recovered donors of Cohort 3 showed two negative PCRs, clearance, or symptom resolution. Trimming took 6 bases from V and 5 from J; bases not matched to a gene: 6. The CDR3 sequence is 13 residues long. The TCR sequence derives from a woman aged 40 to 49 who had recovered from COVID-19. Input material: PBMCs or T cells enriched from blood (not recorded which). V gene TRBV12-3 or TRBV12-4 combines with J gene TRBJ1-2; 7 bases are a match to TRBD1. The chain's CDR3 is CASSLGQRYGYTF. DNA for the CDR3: TGTGCCAGCAGCCTGGGACAGAGGTATGGCTACACCTTC.